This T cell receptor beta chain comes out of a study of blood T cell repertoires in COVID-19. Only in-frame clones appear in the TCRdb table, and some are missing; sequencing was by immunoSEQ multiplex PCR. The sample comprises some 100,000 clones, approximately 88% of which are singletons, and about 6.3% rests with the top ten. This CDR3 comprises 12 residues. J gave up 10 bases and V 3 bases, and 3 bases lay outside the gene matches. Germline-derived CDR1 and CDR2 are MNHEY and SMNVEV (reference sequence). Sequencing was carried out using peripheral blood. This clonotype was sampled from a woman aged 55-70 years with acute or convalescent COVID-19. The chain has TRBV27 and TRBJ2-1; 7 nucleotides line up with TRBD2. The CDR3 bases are TGTGCCAGCAGTTTGGGGCGGGGGGAGCAGTTCTTC. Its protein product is CASSLGRGEQFF.